This paragraph reports one T cell receptor (beta chain). Other nucleotide sequences in the sample specify the same CDR3. This specimen comes from a study of blood T cell repertoires in COVID-19. Method: immunoSEQ multiplex PCR; TCRdb's copy keeps in-frame clones and lacks some. The sample yields some 190,000 clones, around 85% seen once. Seattle patient enrollment occurred during active infection, with longitudinal follow-up thereafter. Between the trimmed V and J ends, which lost 0 bases and 3 bases, there was a span of 11 bases. The germline V gene has CDR1 LGHNA and CDR2 YSLEER. The CDR3 runs to 15 residues.

Sequencing input: peripheral blood. The chain links TRBV4-3 to TRBJ1-1, with D tentatively TRBD1 (5 bases). This sequence was found in a person aged 70 to 85 with COVID-19, enrolled during active disease. The CDR3 is CASSQDPGQYTEAFF. In DNA form, the CDR3 reads TGCGCCAGCAGCCAAGACCCAGGGCAGTACACTGAAGCTTTCTTT.